The 6 T cell receptor beta chains in this list originate from one sample, sequenced in a study of T cell responses to AZD1222 COVID-19 vaccine. Using immunoSEQ multiplex PCR, the repertoire was profiled, and TCRdb retains in-frame clones only, with some absent. The sample consists of approximately 160,000 clones, roughly nine tenths of them appearing once. The specimen was peripheral blood, collected 28 days after the second AZD1222 dose. The receptors originated from an adult who received the AZD1222 COVID-19 vaccine.

The chain is built from TRBV21-1 and TRBJ2-2; TRBD1 was called by the table and not checked on the DNA. TRBV21-1 is described as a pseudogene. CDR3 size: 15 residues. The chain's CDR3 is CASSPRGQFTGELFF. In nucleotides, the CDR3 is TGTGCCAGCAGCCCTCGGGGACAGTTCACCGGGGAGCTGTTTTTT.

The chain employs TRBV7-9 and TRBJ2-1, with 7 nucleotides matching TRBD2. Germline CDR1 is SEHNR and CDR2 is FQNEAQ (reference sequence). V trimming: 0 bases; J trimming: 1 base; junction bases outside the gene matches: 6. The CDR3 consists of 17 residues. CDR3 loop: CASSLARGSGSYNEQFF. DNA for the CDR3: TGTGCCAGCAGCTTAGCGCGGGGTAGCGGGTCCTACAATGAGCAGTTCTTC.

V is TRBV19 and J is TRBJ1-2, with 10 bases matching TRBD1. CDR1 and CDR2 from the germline V gene are LNHDA and SQIVND (reference sequence). The CDR3 sequence is 15 residues long. V shed 1 base and J 4 bases; nucleotides not matched to a gene: 3. CDR3 protein: CASSIATGGGYGYTF. The CDR3 region has the DNA TGTGCCAGTAGTATAGCGACAGGGGGCGGCTATGGCTACACCTTC.

The chain uses TRBV18 and TRBJ2-1; 7 bases line up with TRBD2. CDR3 size: 16 residues. With V trimmed by 6 bases and J by 10 bases, 18 bases remained unmatched. Germline CDR1 KGHSH, CDR2 LQKENI. For the CDR3, the DNA is TGTGCCAGCTCCCTTCACCATTCTAGCGGAAGGGAGGAGCAGTTCTTC. Translating it yields CASSLHHSSGREEQFF.

This clone was detected a few times. The V and J genes are TRBV11-2 and TRBJ2-2; D possibly corresponds to TRBD2 (5 bases). Trimming stripped 3 bases from V and 5 bases from J, with 7 bases between. The CDR3 covers 13 residues. CDR1 is SGHAT and CDR2 is FQNNGV in the germline V gene. CDR3 residues: CASSFGGTGELFF. As DNA, the CDR3 is TGTGCCAGCAGCTTCGGAGGAACCGGGGAGCTGTTTTTT.

The rearrangement joins TRBV11-2 to TRBJ1-4; D is unresolved. Germline CDR1 SGHAT, CDR2 FQNNGV. This CDR3 is 15 amino acids long. V dropped 1 base and J dropped 8 bases, with 14 bases sitting between them. CDR3 DNA sequence: TGTGCCAGCAGCTTAGGAGGGTCCTTGGGGGAAAAACTGTTTTTT. Its translation is CASSLGGSLGEKLFF.